Sequencing of this T cell receptor beta chain was carried out in a study of cytomegalovirus exposure and HLA in healthy donors. Regarding the study as a whole: A few chains tied to CMV proved CMV antigen-specific in vitro.

This CDR3 has 17 residues. In germline, CDR1 is KGHSH, CDR2 LQKENI. Unmatched junction bases numbered 7, after V lost 1 base and J lost 2 bases. The data were produced by immunoSEQ multiplex PCR, yet TCRdb's version contains in-frame clones alone and is incomplete. The sample has about 79,000 clones, 93% seen once. As regards this clone: The antigen remains unidentified.

This clonotype was sampled from a woman aged 25 to 39 in good health and CMV-seronegative. The J gene is TRBJ1-3, the V gene TRBV18, with 8 bases that match TRBD1. Sequenced sample: PBMCs. The CDR3 region is CASSPLDLQGAGNTIYF. CDR3 DNA: TGTGCCAGCTCACCACTCGATCTACAGGGGGCTGGAAACACCATATATTTT.